The 7 T cell receptor beta chains below were found in one sample sequenced in a study of blood T cell repertoires in COVID-19. The table came from immunoSEQ multiplex PCR; TCRdb's copy has only in-frame clones and leaves some out. This table has roughly 150,000 clones, about 88% appearing once. Material for sequencing was peripheral blood. These TCRs come from a woman older than 75 with COVID-19, enrolled during active disease.

V is TRBV27 and J is TRBJ2-1; 8 bases are a match to TRBD2. Per the germline V gene, CDR1 is MNHEY and CDR2 is SMNVEV (reference sequence). The V segment lost 6 bases and the J segment 4 bases; nucleotides outside the gene matches: 8. This CDR3 spans 15 amino acids. CDR3: CASRPRTSRYNEQFF. CDR3 nucleotides: TGTGCCAGCAGACCCCGGACTAGCCGTTACAATGAGCAGTTCTTC.

This chain uses TRBV6-5 with TRBJ1-2; the match to TRBD1 covers 7 bases. The CDR3 has 13 residues. Germline CDR1 is MNHEY and CDR2 is SVGAGI. The V and J ends lost 6 bases and 6 bases, in that order; junction bases with no gene match: 7. CDR3 in amino acids: CASSPDRDDGYTF. CDR3 bases: TGTGCCAGCAGCCCCGACAGGGACGATGGCTACACCTTC.

The chain combines TRBV14 with TRBJ1-1; D is undetermined. The germline V gene has CDR1 SGHDN and CDR2 FVKESK. This CDR3 spans 14 amino acids. The V gene lost 1 base and the J gene lost 4 bases, with 10 bases spanning the gap. CDR3 in DNA: TGTGCCAGCAGCCAAGGGCAATTTTTCACTGAAGCTTTCTTT. This translates into CASSQGQFFTEAFF. The full variable domain, with the rest looked up from reference TRBV14 and TRBJ1-1, is EAGVTQFPSHSVIEKGQTVTLRCDPISGHDNLYWYRRVMGKEIKFLLHFVKESKQDESGMPNNRFLAERTGGTYSTLKVQPAELEDSGVYFCASSQGQFFTEAFFGQGTRLTVV.

The CDR3 region is CSASIAGTGNTGELFF. The DNA for the CDR3 is TGCAGTGCTAGTATTGCGGGGACAGGGAACACCGGGGAGCTGTTTTTT. The rearrangement links TRBV20-1 to TRBJ2-2; TRBD1 agrees at 8 bases. The V gene end was trimmed by 3 bases and the J gene end by 1 base; junction bases not matched to a gene: 7. The V gene's germline CDR1 is DFQATT and CDR2 SNEGSKA (reference sequence). The CDR3 spans 16 residues.

This chain joins TRBV19 and TRBJ1-1; TRBD1 is a possible D gene (6 bases). V was cut by 10 bases and J by 3 bases, with 12 bases left in between. This CDR3 is 12 amino acids long. Germline V CDR1 and CDR2: LNHDA, SQIVND (reference sequence). This chain's CDR3 is CATSTGYTEAFF. CDR3 nucleotide sequence: TGTGCCACCTCGACAGGTTACACTGAAGCTTTCTTT.

V usage is TRBV24-1 and J usage is TRBJ2-1; D gene ambiguous. The CDR3 is 15 residues long. Germline CDR1 is KGHDR and CDR2 is SFDVKD. V lost 2 bases, J lost 5 bases, and 12 bases lay in between. Here the CDR3 reads CATSDSAQVNNEQFF. The CDR3 DNA follows: TGTGCCACCAGTGATTCTGCCCAGGTTAACAATGAGCAGTTCTTC.

This clone occurred once. The chain has TRBV20-1 and TRBJ2-7, with 7 bases matching TRBD2. The CDR3 runs to 15 residues. CDR1 and CDR2 (germline): DFQATT, SNEGSKA (reference sequence). V dropped 3 bases and J dropped 1; count of bases not matched to a gene: 9. CDR3 amino acids: CSASGGSTLSYEQYF. The CDR3 DNA is TGCAGTGCTAGTGGCGGGAGTACGTTATCCTACGAGCAGTACTTC.